A single sample gave rise to the 8 T cell receptor beta chains below, sequenced in a study of blood T cell repertoires in COVID-19. Sequenced by immunoSEQ multiplex PCR; TCRdb stores in-frame clones only, minus some. Of 110,000 or so clones listed, roughly 84% are singletons. What was sequenced was peripheral blood. The receptors were sampled from a woman aged 35 to 49 with acute or convalescent COVID-19.

The chain uses TRBV28 and TRBJ2-7; a possible D gene is TRBD2 (6 bases). The CDR3 runs 16 residues. Trimming took off 6 bases at V and 3 bases at J, with 21 bases between the two ends. The germline V gene has CDR1 MDHEN and CDR2 SYDVKM. This CDR3 is CASRPPGGRGVYEQYF. The CDR3 nucleotides are TGTGCCAGCAGGCCTCCCGGGGGTCGAGGTGTCTACGAGCAGTACTTC.

V is TRBV7-9 and J is TRBJ1-2, with D unclear. V lost 6 bases and J 1 base, leaving 12 bases between the germline ends. The CDR3 consists of 14 residues. CDR1 and CDR2 from the germline V gene are SEHNR and FQNEAQ (reference sequence). Here the CDR3 reads CASRSGNFNYGYTF. The CDR3, as DNA: TGTGCCAGCAGGTCCGGGAATTTTAACTATGGCTACACCTTC. The whole variable domain, filled in from reference TRBV7-9 and TRBJ1-2, reads DTGVSQNPRHKITKRGQNVTFRCDPISEHNRLYWYRQTLGQGPEFLTYFQNEAQLEKSRLLSDRFSAERPKGSFSTLEIQRTEQGDSAMYLCASRSGNFNYGYTFGSGTRLTVV.

The rearrangement links TRBV7-8 to TRBJ1-6; 9 bases are a match to TRBD1. The CDR3 loop spans 20 amino acids. Germline lookup yields CDR1 SGHVS and CDR2 FQNEAQ. After removal of 1 base from V and 1 base from J, the junction contained 11 bases not matched to a gene. The CDR3 nucleotides read TGTGCCAGCAGCTTAGTAGGGAACCCGGGACAGGGTTCCTATAATTCACCCCTCCACTTT. Protein product: CASSLVGNPGQGSYNSPLHF.

V gene TRBV7-9 combines with J gene TRBJ2-7, with 11 positions matching TRBD1. From germline, CDR1 is SEHNR and CDR2 FQNEAQ (reference sequence). The CDR3 runs to 15 residues. The V segment lost 3 bases and the J segment 4 bases; nucleotides outside the gene matches: 5. This chain's CDR3 is CASSLPGTGGYEQYF. The CDR3 coding sequence is TGTGCCAGCAGCTTGCCCGGGACAGGGGGATACGAGCAGTACTTC. Filled out from reference TRBV7-9 and TRBJ2-7, the complete variable domain reads DTGVSQNPRHKITKRGQNVTFRCDPISEHNRLYWYRQTLGQGPEFLTYFQNEAQLEKSRLLSDRFSAERPKGSFSTLEIQRTEQGDSAMYLCASSLPGTGGYEQYFGPGTRLTVT.

This chain connects TRBV4-2 to TRBJ1-3; D is unclear. Germline CDR1 LGHNA, CDR2 YNFKEQ. Trimming left V 3 bases short and J 0 bases short, with 12 bases between. This CDR3 is built from 16 residues. In DNA form, the CDR3 reads TGTGCCAGCAGCCAGAGCCTCGGGGACTCTGGAAACACCATATATTTT. Encoded protein: CASSQSLGDSGNTIYF.

The rearrangement uses TRBV6-5 and TRBJ1-2; D may be TRBD1 (5 bases). Trimming cost V 0 bases and J 8 bases, with 13 bases left between them. This CDR3 is 14 amino acids long. Germline V gene data show CDR1 as MNHEY and CDR2 as SVGAGI. In DNA, the CDR3 is TGTGCCAGCAGTTACTCGACAGAGCCTATGGGCTACACCTTC. It codes for CASSYSTEPMGYTF.

This chain's CDR3 is CASSPAGLGEKLFF. Here the CDR3 DNA reads TGTGCCAGCAGCCCCGCGGGGCTCGGCGAAAAACTGTTTTTT. This chain uses TRBV7-9 with TRBJ1-4; tentatively, D is TRBD1 (5 bases). The CDR3 contains 14 residues. Germline values: CDR1 SEHNR, CDR2 FQNEAQ (reference sequence). The V end lost 5 bases, the J end lost 8 bases, and 15 bases lay between the germline ends. The full variable domain, rest sourced from reference TRBV7-9 and TRBJ1-4, is DTGVSQNPRHKITKRGQNVTFRCDPISEHNRLYWYRQTLGQGPEFLTYFQNEAQLEKSRLLSDRFSAERPKGSFSTLEIQRTEQGDSAMYLCASSPAGLGEKLFFGSGTQLSVL.

This clone came up once. The chain links TRBV11-2 to TRBJ2-3; TRBD1 is a possible D gene (6 bases). The CDR3 is 15 amino acids. Germline values: CDR1 SGHAT, CDR2 FQNNGV. V lost 4 bases to trimming and J lost 3 bases, with 14 bases between them. The CDR3 sequence: CASSSGQPYTDTQYF. Here the CDR3 DNA reads TGTGCCAGCAGCTCAGGACAGCCTTATACAGATACGCAGTATTTT.